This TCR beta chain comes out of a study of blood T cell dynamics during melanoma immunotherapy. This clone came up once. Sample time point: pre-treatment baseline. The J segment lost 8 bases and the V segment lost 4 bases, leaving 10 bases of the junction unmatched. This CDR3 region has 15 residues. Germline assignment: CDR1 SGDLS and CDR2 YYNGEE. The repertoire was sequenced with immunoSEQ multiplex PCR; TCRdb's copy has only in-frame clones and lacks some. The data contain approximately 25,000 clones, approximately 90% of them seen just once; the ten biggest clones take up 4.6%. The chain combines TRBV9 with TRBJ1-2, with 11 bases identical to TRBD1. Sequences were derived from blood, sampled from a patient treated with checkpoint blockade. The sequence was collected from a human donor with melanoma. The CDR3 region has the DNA TGTGCCAGCAGCACCCGGACAGGGGGCGCGGAAGGCTACACCTTC. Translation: CASSTRTGGAEGYTF.